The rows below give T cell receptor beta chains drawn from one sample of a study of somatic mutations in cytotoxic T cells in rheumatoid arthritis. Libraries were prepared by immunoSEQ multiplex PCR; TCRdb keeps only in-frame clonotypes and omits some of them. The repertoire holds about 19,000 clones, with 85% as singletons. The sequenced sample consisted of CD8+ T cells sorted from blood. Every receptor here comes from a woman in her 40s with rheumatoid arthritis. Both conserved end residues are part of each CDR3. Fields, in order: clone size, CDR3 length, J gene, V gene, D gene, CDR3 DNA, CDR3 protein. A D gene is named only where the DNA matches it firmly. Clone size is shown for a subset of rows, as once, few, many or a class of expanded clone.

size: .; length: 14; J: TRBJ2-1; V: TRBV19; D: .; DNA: TGTGCCAGTAGTACCCCGTGGGGCCTCAATGAGCAGTTCTTC; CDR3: CASSTPWGLNEQFF
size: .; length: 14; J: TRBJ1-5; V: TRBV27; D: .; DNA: TGTGCCAGCAGTTACAGACAATCTAATCAGCCCCAGCATTTT; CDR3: CASSYRQSNQPQHF
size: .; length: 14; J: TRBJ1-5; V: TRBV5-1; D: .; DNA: TGCGCCAGCAGCTTGGCCGGGGGGTTCCAGCCCCAGCATTTT; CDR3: CASSLAGGFQPQHF
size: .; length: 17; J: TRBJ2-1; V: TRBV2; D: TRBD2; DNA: TGTGCCAGCAGTGAATACATCTGGGGACTAGGGCATAATGAGCAGTTCTTC; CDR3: CASSEYIWGLGHNEQFF
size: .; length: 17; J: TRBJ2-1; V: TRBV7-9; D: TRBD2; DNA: TGTGCCAGCATCGACCCGGGACTAGCGGGAGGGCCAAATGAGCAGTTCTTC; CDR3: CASIDPGLAGGPNEQFF
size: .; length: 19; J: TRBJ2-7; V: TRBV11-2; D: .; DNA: TGTGCCAGCAGCTTAGATCGAGGGGGGGTTCCGGGGAACGGCTACGAGCAGTACTTC; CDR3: CASSLDRGGVPGNGYEQYF
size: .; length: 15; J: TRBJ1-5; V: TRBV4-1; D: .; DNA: TGCGCCAGCAGCCAAGATCGGGGTCCTTATCAGCCCCAGCATTTT; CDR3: CASSQDRGPYQPQHF
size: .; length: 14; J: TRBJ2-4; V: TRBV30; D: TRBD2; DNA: TGTGCTGCGGAGGGTAGCGGGATAAGGAACATTCAGTACTTC; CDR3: CAAEGSGIRNIQYF
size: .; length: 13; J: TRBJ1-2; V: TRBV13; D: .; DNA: TGTGCCAGCAGCTCGGGGGAAGTTTATGGCTACACCTTC; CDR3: CASSSGEVYGYTF
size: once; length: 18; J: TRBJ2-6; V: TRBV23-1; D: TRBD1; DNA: TGCGCCAGCAGTCAATTATGGGACAGGGGGCCTGGGGCCAACGTCCTGACTTTC; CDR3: CASSQLWDRGPGANVLTF
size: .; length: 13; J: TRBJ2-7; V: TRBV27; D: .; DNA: TGTGCCAGCATTTTGCAGGGTGTGAGCGAGCAGTACTTC; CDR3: CASILQGVSEQYF
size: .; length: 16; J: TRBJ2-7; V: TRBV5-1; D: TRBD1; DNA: TGCGCCAGCAGCTCTCCGACCGGGACAGCACCATACGAGCAGTACTTC; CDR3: CASSSPTGTAPYEQYF
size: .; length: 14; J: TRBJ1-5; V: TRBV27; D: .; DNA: TGTGCCAGCAGCCAACGTACAGGTAATCAGCCCCAGCATTTT; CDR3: CASSQRTGNQPQHF
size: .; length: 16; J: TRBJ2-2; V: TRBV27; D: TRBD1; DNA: TGTGCCAGCAGTCCAAGACAGGGGGCAGGATCCGGGGAGCTGTTTTTT; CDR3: CASSPRQGAGSGELFF
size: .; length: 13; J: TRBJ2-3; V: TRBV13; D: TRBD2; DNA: TGTGCCAGCAGCCAGGGACTAGCGGATACGCAGTATTTT; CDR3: CASSQGLADTQYF
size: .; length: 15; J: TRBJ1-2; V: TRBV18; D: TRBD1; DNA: TGTGCCAGCTCCCACGCCGGGACAGATAACTATGGCTACACCTTC; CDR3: CASSHAGTDNYGYTF
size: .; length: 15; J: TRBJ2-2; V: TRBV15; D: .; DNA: TGTGCCACCAGCAGAGGGACAGTTTACACCGGGGAGCTGTTTTTT; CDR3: CATSRGTVYTGELFF
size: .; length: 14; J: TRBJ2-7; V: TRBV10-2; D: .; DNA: TGCGCCAGCAGTGATGCCCTAGCCTCATACGAGCAGTACTTC; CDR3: CASSDALASYEQYF
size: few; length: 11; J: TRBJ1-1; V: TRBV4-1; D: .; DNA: TGCGCCAGCAGCCATATCACTGAAGCTTTCTTT; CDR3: CASSHITEAFF
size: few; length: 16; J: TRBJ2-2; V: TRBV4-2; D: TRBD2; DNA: TGTGCCAGCAGCCAAGAGGGAGGGGACCGTACCGGGGAGCTGTTTTTT; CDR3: CASSQEGGDRTGELFF
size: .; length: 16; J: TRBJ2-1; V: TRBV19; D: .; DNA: TGTGCCAGTATAAGGGCGGGATCCTCGTCGTTGAATGAGCAGTTCTTC; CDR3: CASIRAGSSSLNEQFF
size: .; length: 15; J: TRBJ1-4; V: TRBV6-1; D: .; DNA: TGTGCCAGCAGTGAGGACTTAGGTTCCACTGAAAAACTGTTTTTT; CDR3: CASSEDLGSTEKLFF
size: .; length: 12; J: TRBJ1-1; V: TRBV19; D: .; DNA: TGTGCCAGTAGTATGGGTGGGAGTGAAGCTTTCTTT; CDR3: CASSMGGSEAFF
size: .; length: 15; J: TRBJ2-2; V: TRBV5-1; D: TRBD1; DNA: TGCGCCAGCAGAACGGGACAGGGGGCAACGGGGGAGCTGTTTTTT; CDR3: CASRTGQGATGELFF
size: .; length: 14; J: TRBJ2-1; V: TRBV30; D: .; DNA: TGTGCCTGGAGTTTGGGTCTTTGGACTGGCGAGCAGTTCTTC; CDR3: CAWSLGLWTGEQFF
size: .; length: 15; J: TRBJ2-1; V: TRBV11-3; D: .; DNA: TGTGCCAGCAGCTTTAGCGGAGAACCCTACAATGAGCAGTTCTTC; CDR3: CASSFSGEPYNEQFF
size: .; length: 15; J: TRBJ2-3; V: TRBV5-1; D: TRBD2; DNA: TGCGCCAGCAGCTATGATAGCGGGAGAGCAGATACGCAGTATTTT; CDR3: CASSYDSGRADTQYF
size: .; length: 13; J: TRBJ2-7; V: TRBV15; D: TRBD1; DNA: TGTGCCACCAGCAGCACAGGGGCCTACGAGCAGTACTTC; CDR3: CATSSTGAYEQYF
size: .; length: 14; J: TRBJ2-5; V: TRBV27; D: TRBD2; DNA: TGTGCCAGCAGTTCTCCGCGGGGGCAAGAGACCCAGTACTTC; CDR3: CASSSPRGQETQYF
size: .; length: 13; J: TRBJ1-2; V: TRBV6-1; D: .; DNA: TGTGCCAGCAGTGAATCGGTTGTCAGGGGCTACACCTTC; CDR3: CASSESVVRGYTF
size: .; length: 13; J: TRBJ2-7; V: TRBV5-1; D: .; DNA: TGCGCCAGCAGCTTTTCAGGGCCCTACGAGCAGTACTTC; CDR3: CASSFSGPYEQYF
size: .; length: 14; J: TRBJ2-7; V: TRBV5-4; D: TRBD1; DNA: TGTGCCAGCAGCTTACAGGGGGCGGGTTACGAGCAGTACTTC; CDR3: CASSLQGAGYEQYF
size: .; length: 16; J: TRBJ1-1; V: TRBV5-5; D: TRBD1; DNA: TGTGCCAGCAGCTTGTATCTGACAGGGGGCATGTCTGAAGCTTTCTTT; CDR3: CASSLYLTGGMSEAFF
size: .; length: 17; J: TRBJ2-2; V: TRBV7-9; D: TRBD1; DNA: TGTGCCAGCAGCCCACCCCGAACAGGGGCGGGCACCGGGGAGCTGTTTTTT; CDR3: CASSPPRTGAGTGELFF
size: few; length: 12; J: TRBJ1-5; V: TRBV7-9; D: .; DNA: TGTGCCAGCAGCTTAGGCGATCAGCCCCAGCATTTT; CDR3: CASSLGDQPQHF
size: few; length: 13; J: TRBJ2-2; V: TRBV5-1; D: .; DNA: TGCGCCAGCAGCTTGCCCGGGACCGGGGAGCTGTTTTTT; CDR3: CASSLPGTGELFF
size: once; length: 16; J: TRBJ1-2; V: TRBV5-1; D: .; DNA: TGCGCCAGCAGCTTGACGGCGTCCCAGGGGAACTATGGCTACACCTTC; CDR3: CASSLTASQGNYGYTF
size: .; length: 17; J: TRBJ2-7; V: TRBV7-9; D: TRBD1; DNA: TGTGCCAGCAGCTTGGTCTTCGGGACAGGGGACACCTACGAGCAGTACTTC; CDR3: CASSLVFGTGDTYEQYF
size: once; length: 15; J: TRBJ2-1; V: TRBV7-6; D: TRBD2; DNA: TGTGCCAGCAGTCTTCTCGCGGGGGTCGGAAATGAGCAGTTCTTC; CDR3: CASSLLAGVGNEQFF
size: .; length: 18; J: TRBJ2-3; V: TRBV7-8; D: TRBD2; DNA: TGTGCCAGCAGCTTAGTAGCGGGAGCCGGCGGGGAAACAGATACGCAGTATTTT; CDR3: CASSLVAGAGGETDTQYF
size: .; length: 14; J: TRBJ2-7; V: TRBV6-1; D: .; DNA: TGTGCCGCTACCACCGTTGGGGGCCAGCTCGAGCAGTACTTC; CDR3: CAATTVGGQLEQYF
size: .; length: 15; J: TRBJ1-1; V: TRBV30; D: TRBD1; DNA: TGTGCCTGGAGTGTTGGGGCAGGGGGATACACTGAAGCTTTCTTT; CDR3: CAWSVGAGGYTEAFF
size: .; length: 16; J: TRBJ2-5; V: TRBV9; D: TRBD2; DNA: TGTGCCAGCAGCGTGGGGCGGGGGGGCCTCCAAGAGACCCAGTACTTC; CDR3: CASSVGRGGLQETQYF
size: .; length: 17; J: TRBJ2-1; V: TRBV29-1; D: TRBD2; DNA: TGCAGCGTACGGACTAGCGGGGGAACAAGCTCCTACAATGAGCAGTTCTTC; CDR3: CSVRTSGGTSSYNEQFF
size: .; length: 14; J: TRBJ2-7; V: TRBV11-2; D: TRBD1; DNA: TGTGCCAGCAGCCTGGGACAGGGGAACTACGAGCAGTACTTC; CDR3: CASSLGQGNYEQYF
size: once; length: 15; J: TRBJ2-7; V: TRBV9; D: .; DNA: TGTGCCAGCAGCGTAGGGTCCGCGGGAAGGCACGAGCAGTACTTC; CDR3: CASSVGSAGRHEQYF
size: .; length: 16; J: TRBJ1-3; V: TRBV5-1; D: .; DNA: TGCGCCAGCAGCAATTCCTTTCGGGGGGCCGGAAACACCATATATTTT; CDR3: CASSNSFRGAGNTIYF
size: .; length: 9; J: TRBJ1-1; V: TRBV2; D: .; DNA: TGTGCCAGCCATGTCGAAGCTTTCTTT; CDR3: CASHVEAFF
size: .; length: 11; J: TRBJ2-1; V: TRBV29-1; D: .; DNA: TGCAGCGTTGCCCCCGACAATGAGCAGTTCTTC; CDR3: CSVAPDNEQFF
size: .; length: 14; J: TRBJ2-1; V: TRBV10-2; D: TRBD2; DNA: TGCGCCAGCAGTGAGGGACTAGACATCAATGAGCAGTTCTTC; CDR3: CASSEGLDINEQFF
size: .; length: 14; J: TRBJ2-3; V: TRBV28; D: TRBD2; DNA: TGTGCCAGCAGGCGTCAGCGGGGGTCAGATACGCAGTATTTT; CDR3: CASRRQRGSDTQYF
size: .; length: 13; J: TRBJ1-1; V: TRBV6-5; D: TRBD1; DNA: TGTGCCAGCAGCCGACAGGGACGCACTGAAGCTTTCTTT; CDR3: CASSRQGRTEAFF
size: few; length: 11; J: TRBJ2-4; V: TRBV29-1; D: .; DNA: TGCAGCGTTGAGGCTAGCAACATTCAGTACTTC; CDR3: CSVEASNIQYF